The rows below give T cell receptor beta chains drawn from one sample of a study of radiotherapy plus CTLA-4 blockade in lung cancer. Profiling relied on immunoSEQ multiplex PCR, and the TCRdb table lists in-frame clones only, not all of them. The sample carries 85,000 to 120,000 clones, more than 70% recorded once. Sequencing was performed on peripheral blood, taken from a patient treated with radiotherapy plus ipilimumab. All receptors derive from a human donor with non-small cell lung cancer that progressed on radiotherapy plus ipilimumab. Some clones in this sample may be carry-over from other donors' samples. Each CDR3 is given with its conserved first and last residue. The D gene is left open where the match is weak. Expanded clones get a size class; other rows say once, few or many, or leave the size out.

V gene	J gene	D gene	clone size	CDR3 DNA	CDR3 protein
TRBV5-1	TRBJ1-1	.	.	TGCGCCAGCAGCTATATCGTGGGGGTAAGGATGAACACTGAAGCTTTCTTT	CASSYIVGVRMNTEAFF
TRBV27	TRBJ2-3	.	.	TGTGCCAGCAGTTTATCGAAGTCGTTCTCTAAAATACCCTCTAACACAGATACGCAGTATTTT	CASSLSKSFSKIPSNTDTQYF
TRBV7-9	TRBJ1-4	.	medium-sized	TGTGCCAGCAGCCAGTTGACCCATGCAACTAATGAAAAACTGTTTTTT	CASSQLTHATNEKLFF
TRBV28	TRBJ1-4	.	.	TGTGCCAGCAGCCCGCTTGGGCACGGGTCCGTCGAAAAACTGTTTTTT	CASSPLGHGSVEKLFF
TRBV19	TRBJ1-2	TRBD1	.	TGTGCCAGTAGTCAACAGGGGGTCATCTATGGCTACACCTTC	CASSQQGVIYGYTF
TRBV9	TRBJ2-3	TRBD2	.	TGTGCCAGCAGCAAGACTAGCCAGGTAACAGATACGCAGTATTTT	CASSKTSQVTDTQYF
TRBV2	TRBJ2-7	.	.	TGTGCCAGCAGACAGGAACACGAGCAGTACTTC	CASRQEHEQYF
TRBV5-4	TRBJ2-3	TRBD1	.	TGTGCCAGCAGCTTACAGGGGTCCACAGATACGCAGTATTTT	CASSLQGSTDTQYF
TRBV9	TRBJ2-5	.	.	TGTGCCAGCAGCGTAGAAGGCCTCGGGGGAGAGACCCAGTACTTC	CASSVEGLGGETQYF
TRBV19	TRBJ1-4	.	.	TGTGCCAGTACCCCGAGGCGGGCAACTAATGAAAAACTGTTTTTT	CASTPRRATNEKLFF
TRBV6-1	TRBJ1-2	.	.	TGTGCCAGCAGTAAGGACGTCATGGGCTACACCTTC	CASSKDVMGYTF
TRBV5-1	TRBJ2-3	.	.	TGCGCCAGCAGCTTGGGAGACATTAGCACAGATACGCAGTATTTT	CASSLGDISTDTQYF
TRBV18	TRBJ2-5	TRBD2	.	TGTGCCAGCTCACCATTTACTAGCGGTTCACCTCAAGAGACCCAGTACTTC	CASSPFTSGSPQETQYF
TRBV7-3	TRBJ2-5	TRBD2	.	TGTGCCAGCAGCCGATCTAGGGCCCCCGGGGAGGGAGAGACCCAGTACTTC	CASSRSRAPGEGETQYF
TRBV7-3	TRBJ2-3	.	once	TGTGCCAGCAGCTTATACGGGGGCACAGATACGCAGTATTTT	CASSLYGGTDTQYF
TRBV28	TRBJ2-7	.	once	TGTGCCAGCAGTTACGCCTCCCGCGGCGACGAGCAGTACTTC	CASSYASRGDEQYF
TRBV11-1	TRBJ2-5	TRBD2	.	TGTGCCAGCAGCACCCGACTAGCGGGGGCTCAAGAGACCCAGTACTTC	CASSTRLAGAQETQYF
TRBV27	TRBJ2-2	TRBD1	.	TGTGCCAGCAGTCAAACGGACAGGAGGTACGGGGAGCTGTTTTTT	CASSQTDRRYGELFF
TRBV7-2	TRBJ2-3	TRBD2	once	TGTGCCAGCAGCTTAGAGGCTAGCGGGGGGGTCTGGACAGATACGCAGTATTTT	CASSLEASGGVWTDTQYF
TRBV9	TRBJ2-7	TRBD1	.	TGTGCCAGCAGCGCCCAGGACAGGGCCTACGAGCAGTACTTC	CASSAQDRAYEQYF
TRBV4-2	TRBJ1-2	TRBD1	.	TGTACCAGCAGCCCCCCGACAGGGGGCAGGGAATATGGCTACACCTTC	CTSSPPTGGREYGYTF
TRBV5-4	TRBJ2-3	.	.	TGTGCCAGCAGCTTGGCCGCGGGGATCTACACAGATACGCAGTATTTT	CASSLAAGIYTDTQYF
TRBV4-1	TRBJ1-5	.	.	TGCGCCAGCAGCCAAGACGGGGGGATAGGGAATCAGCCCCAGCATTTT	CASSQDGGIGNQPQHF
TRBV28	TRBJ1-1	.	.	TGTGCCAGCAGGTTCAGGGGAGTTGAAGCTTTCTTT	CASRFRGVEAFF
TRBV5-1	TRBJ2-3	TRBD2	.	TGCGCCAGCAGCCCAGCGGGAATCAATACGCAGTATTTT	CASSPAGINTQYF
TRBV27	TRBJ2-3	.	once	TGTGCCAGCAGTTTATTGGGGAATACAGATACGCAGTATTTT	CASSLLGNTDTQYF
TRBV27	TRBJ1-2	TRBD1	.	TGTGCCAGCAGTTTTTCCCGCGACAGGGCTAACTATGGCTACACCTTC	CASSFSRDRANYGYTF
TRBV5-1	TRBJ2-2	.	.	TGCGCCAGCAGCTTTTTGCGGGGGAACACCGGGGAGCTGTTTTTT	CASSFLRGNTGELFF
TRBV7-9	TRBJ1-4	.	.	TGTGCCAGCAGCTTAGTAACTAATGAAAAACTGTTTTTT	CASSLVTNEKLFF
TRBV29-1	TRBJ1-2	.	.	TGCAGCGTTGACGGTCAGGGTTCTTCCAAGAGCTATGGCTACACCTTC	CSVDGQGSSKSYGYTF
TRBV7-3	TRBJ2-3	.	.	TGTGCCAGCAGCTCCCTCGCAGGGACAGATACGCAGTATTTT	CASSSLAGTDTQYF
TRBV6-5	TRBJ1-6	.	.	TGTGCCAGCAGTTACTCGGCGGATTCACCCCTCCACTTT	CASSYSADSPLHF
TRBV2	TRBJ2-4	TRBD2	.	TGTGCCAGTGTAGCGGGGGTGAACATTCAGTACTTC	CASVAGVNIQYF
TRBV9	TRBJ2-2	.	.	TGTGCCAGCAGCGTCAACAGTTTGAACACCGGGGAGCTGTTTTTT	CASSVNSLNTGELFF
TRBV28	TRBJ1-4	.	few	TGTGCCAGCAGTTTCCCCGGGACCGCGGGCCTTCCTAATGAAAAACTGTTTTTT	CASSFPGTAGLPNEKLFF
TRBV5-1	TRBJ1-2	.	.	TGCGCCAGCAGCTCCACGGGACACCAAACCTATGGCTACACCTTC	CASSSTGHQTYGYTF
TRBV6-1	TRBJ1-6	.	.	TGTGCCAGCCCCGGGGAGGGATTTGATAATTCACCCCTCCACTTT	CASPGEGFDNSPLHF
TRBV5-6	TRBJ2-7	.	few	TGTGCCAGCAGCTTTGGACGTCGTCGTTACGAGCAGTACTTC	CASSFGRRRYEQYF
TRBV7-9	TRBJ2-3	TRBD2	.	TGTGCCAGCAGCTTAGGACTAGCGGGGACACGGGGGAGCACAGATACGCAGTATTTT	CASSLGLAGTRGSTDTQYF
TRBV30	TRBJ1-2	TRBD1	.	TGTGCCTGGAGTCAAACAGGACAGGTTGTCTATGGCTACACCTTC	CAWSQTGQVVYGYTF
TRBV10-3	TRBJ2-5	TRBD2	.	TGTGCCATCAGTGAAATCCTAGCGGAAGAGACCCAGTACTTC	CAISEILAEETQYF
TRBV7-9	TRBJ1-1	.	.	TGTGCCAGCAGCTTAGGTAACCGGATGAACACTGAAGCTTTCTTT	CASSLGNRMNTEAFF
TRBV4-3	TRBJ1-2	.	few	TGCGCCAGCAGCCAAGCCCCGTGGCCTGCTAACTATGGCTACACCTTC	CASSQAPWPANYGYTF
TRBV19	TRBJ1-5	.	.	TGTGCCAGTAGTACCCGACGGGTGAAGAATCAGCCCCAGCATTTT	CASSTRRVKNQPQHF
TRBV4-3	TRBJ2-2	TRBD2	.	TGCGCCAGCAGCCAAGGTTCGACTAGCAGTCCGGCAGGGGAGCTGTTTTTT	CASSQGSTSSPAGELFF
TRBV7-2	TRBJ2-5	.	.	TGTGCCAGCACCCCGGGCCCCTCTCAAGAGACCCAGTACTTC	CASTPGPSQETQYF
TRBV9	TRBJ1-1	.	once	TGTGCCAGCAGCACGACACAGGGGAACACTGAAGCTTTCTTT	CASSTTQGNTEAFF
TRBV5-6	TRBJ1-1	.	.	TGTGCCAGCAGCTGGAGGGGGGAGCGGGAGAAGTTCTTT	CASSWRGEREKFF
TRBV19	TRBJ2-7	.	once	TGTGCCAGTAGTATAGTTCAGGGTGGCGAGCAGTACTTC	CASSIVQGGEQYF
TRBV7-3	TRBJ2-3	TRBD2	.	TGTGCCAGCAGCCCACGGCGCGGGGGGGCTTCAGATACGCAGTATTTT	CASSPRRGGASDTQYF
TRBV28	TRBJ2-3	TRBD2	.	TGTGCCAGCAGCCGACTAGCGGGGAGCACAGATACGCAGTATTTT	CASSRLAGSTDTQYF
TRBV7-8	TRBJ1-4	TRBD1	few	TGTGCCAGCAGCTTGGACAGGGGCTCGCTTAACGGAAATTCGAATGAAAAACTGTTTTTT	CASSLDRGSLNGNSNEKLFF
TRBV6-1	TRBJ1-2	.	.	TGTGCCAGCAGAAGCGGACAGAACTATGGCTACACCTTC	CASRSGQNYGYTF